Only a few counts were recorded for the clone carrying this TCR beta chain. As yet, its antigen is unknown. Germline V CDR1 and CDR2: SNHLY, FYNNEI. This CDR3 spans 12 amino acids. V lost 8 bases to trimming and J lost 3 bases, with 10 bases between them. The sample belongs to a study of early T cells in non-severe SARS-CoV-2 infection. In the study overall: Chains stayed unpaired after sequencing of bulk RNA from unsorted whole blood. The study, taken as a whole, reports: Matching with VDJdb favored anti-spike CD8 responses (missing private and CD4 specificities).

The library protocol tagged individual cDNA molecules with unique molecular identifiers. MiXCR was run by TCRdb on the 5' RACE reads, yielding one entry per CDR3 protein. Counted here are about 50,000 distinct CDR3 sequences, about 16% occurring once; the ten biggest clones make up over 3.5%. The V call is TRBV2, the J call TRBJ2-5; possibly TRBD2 for D (6 bases). The sequenced sample was whole blood, obtained at baseline. The receptor was derived from an adult who was a healthcare worker with PCR-confirmed SARS-CoV-2 infection or an uninfected control (not recorded which). CDR3 sequence: CASGRGKETQYF. The CDR3 DNA sequence: TGTGCCAGCGGACGGGGGAAAGAGACCCAGTACTTC. Combining the CDR3 with reference TRBV2 and TRBJ2-5 gives the whole variable domain EPEVTQTPSHQVTQMGQEVILRCVPISNHLYFYWYRQILGQKVEFLVSFYNNEISEKSEIFDDQFSVERPDGSNFTLKIRSTKLEDSAMYFCASGRGKETQYFGPGTRLLVL.